The rows below give T cell receptor beta chains drawn from one sample of a study of blood T cell repertoires in COVID-19. Clones were sequenced by immunoSEQ multiplex PCR, and TCRdb holds only the in-frame ones, with some missing. The table includes just over 350,000 clones, 86% detected once. The sample was peripheral blood. These TCRs come from a woman in her sixties or seventies with COVID-19, enrolled during active disease. Both conserved end residues are part of each CDR3. A D gene is named only where the DNA matches it firmly. Only some rows state a clone size, as once, few, many or a class for expanded clones.

clone_size: once
v_call: TRBV19
j_call: TRBJ1-1
d_call: -
cdr3_aa: CASSIIFRGKVTEAFF

clone_size: -
v_call: TRBV5-4
j_call: TRBJ2-3
d_call: TRBD2
cdr3_aa: CASSSGGLGPSTDTQYF

clone_size: once
v_call: TRBV5-1
j_call: TRBJ1-3
d_call: -
cdr3_aa: CASSLAGVDRGTIYF

clone_size: -
v_call: TRBV5-4
j_call: TRBJ1-3
d_call: -
cdr3_aa: CASSGGGPSGNTIYF

clone_size: -
v_call: TRBV30
j_call: TRBJ1-4
d_call: TRBD1
cdr3_aa: CAWNKGAAYQKLFF

clone_size: -
v_call: TRBV30
j_call: TRBJ1-4
d_call: -
cdr3_aa: CAWSKMTQEKLFF

clone_size: -
v_call: TRBV27
j_call: TRBJ1-4
d_call: -
cdr3_aa: CASGTQGPYEKLFF

clone_size: -
v_call: TRBV11-2
j_call: TRBJ1-4
d_call: -
cdr3_aa: CASSLGGNQGLFF

clone_size: -
v_call: TRBV6-5
j_call: TRBJ1-5
d_call: -
cdr3_aa: CASSYLFSSNQPQHF

clone_size: once
v_call: TRBV6-4
j_call: TRBJ1-2
d_call: TRBD1
cdr3_aa: CASSATGGADYGYTF

clone_size: -
v_call: TRBV4-1
j_call: TRBJ2-1
d_call: TRBD2
cdr3_aa: CASSQRLSGGANEQFF

clone_size: -
v_call: TRBV10-3
j_call: TRBJ1-2
d_call: TRBD1
cdr3_aa: CAISGQGSNYGYTF

clone_size: few
v_call: TRBV7-6
j_call: TRBJ2-7
d_call: -
cdr3_aa: CASSSQGGTYEQYF

clone_size: few
v_call: TRBV5-1
j_call: TRBJ1-1
d_call: -
cdr3_aa: CASSLGLPTEAFF

clone_size: -
v_call: TRBV12-3/TRBV12-4
j_call: TRBJ2-1
d_call: TRBD2
cdr3_aa: CASSYTSVNEQFF

clone_size: -
v_call: TRBV18
j_call: TRBJ1-4
d_call: -
cdr3_aa: CASSPPAVRGLFF

clone_size: -
v_call: TRBV2
j_call: TRBJ2-7
d_call: -
cdr3_aa: CASSTGAYEQYF

clone_size: -
v_call: TRBV3-1/TRBV3-2
j_call: TRBJ2-1
d_call: TRBD1
cdr3_aa: CASSQRGTAEQFF

clone_size: -
v_call: TRBV7-3
j_call: TRBJ1-1
d_call: -
cdr3_aa: CASSLAGVNTEAFF

clone_size: -
v_call: TRBV12-3/TRBV12-4
j_call: TRBJ2-5
d_call: -
cdr3_aa: CASSLPGETQYF

clone_size: once
v_call: TRBV30
j_call: TRBJ2-7
d_call: TRBD1
cdr3_aa: CAWNMGQGEQYF

clone_size: -
v_call: TRBV9
j_call: TRBJ1-1
d_call: -
cdr3_aa: CASSPRAGVSNTEAFF

clone_size: -
v_call: TRBV10-3
j_call: TRBJ2-7
d_call: -
cdr3_aa: CAISEGTSAYEQYF

clone_size: -
v_call: TRBV2
j_call: TRBJ1-2
d_call: TRBD1
cdr3_aa: CAVPGQGSANYGYTF

clone_size: -
v_call: TRBV9
j_call: TRBJ2-3
d_call: TRBD2
cdr3_aa: CASSRTALTSGRNRRVTDTQYF

clone_size: -
v_call: TRBV4-3
j_call: TRBJ1-1
d_call: TRBD1
cdr3_aa: CASRLTGGTEAFF

clone_size: -
v_call: TRBV11-1
j_call: TRBJ1-1
d_call: TRBD1
cdr3_aa: CASSFTTGGVAEAFF

clone_size: -
v_call: TRBV27
j_call: TRBJ2-2
d_call: TRBD2
cdr3_aa: CASSYEGLPTGELFF

clone_size: -
v_call: TRBV7-9
j_call: TRBJ1-2
d_call: -
cdr3_aa: CASTPQSTANYGYTF

clone_size: once
v_call: TRBV3-1/TRBV3-2
j_call: TRBJ2-1
d_call: -
cdr3_aa: CASSLWTDYNEQFF

clone_size: -
v_call: TRBV9
j_call: TRBJ1-3
d_call: -
cdr3_aa: CASSAGHVGGNTIYF

clone_size: -
v_call: TRBV2
j_call: TRBJ1-2
d_call: TRBD1
cdr3_aa: CASSGGGQGNGYTF